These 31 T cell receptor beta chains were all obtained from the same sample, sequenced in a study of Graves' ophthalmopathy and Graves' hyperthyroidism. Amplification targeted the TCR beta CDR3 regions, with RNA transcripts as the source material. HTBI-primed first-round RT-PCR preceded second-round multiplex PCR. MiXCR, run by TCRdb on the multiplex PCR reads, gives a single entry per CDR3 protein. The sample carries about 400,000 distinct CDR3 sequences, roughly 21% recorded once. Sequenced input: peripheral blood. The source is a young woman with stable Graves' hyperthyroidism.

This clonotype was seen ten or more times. The CDR3 coding sequence is TGTGCCAGCAGCCAGGGACTAGCGGGAGCTTCCTACGAGCAGTACTTC. This gives the protein CASSQGLAGASYEQYF. This chain joins TRBV4-2 and TRBJ2-7; 14 bases agree with TRBD2. This CDR3 comprises 16 residues. V dropped 3 bases and J dropped 1; count of bases not matched to a gene: 2. Germline-derived CDR1 and CDR2 are LGHNA and YNFKEQ.

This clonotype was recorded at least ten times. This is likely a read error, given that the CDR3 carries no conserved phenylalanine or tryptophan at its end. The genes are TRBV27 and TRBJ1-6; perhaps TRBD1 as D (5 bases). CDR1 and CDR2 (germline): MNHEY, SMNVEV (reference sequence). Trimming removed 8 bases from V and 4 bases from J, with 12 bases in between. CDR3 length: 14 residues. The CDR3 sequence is CASGYRSYNSPLHL. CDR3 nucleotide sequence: TGTGCCAGCGGTTACAGGTCGTATAATTCACCCCTCCACCTT.

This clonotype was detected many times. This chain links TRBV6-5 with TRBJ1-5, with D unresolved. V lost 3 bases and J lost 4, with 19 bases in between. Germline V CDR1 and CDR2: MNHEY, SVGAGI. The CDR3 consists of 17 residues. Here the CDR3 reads CASSYSDIPTANQPQHF. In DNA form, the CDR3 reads TGTGCCAGCAGTTATTCTGACATCCCGACCGCTAATCAGCCCCAGCATTTT.

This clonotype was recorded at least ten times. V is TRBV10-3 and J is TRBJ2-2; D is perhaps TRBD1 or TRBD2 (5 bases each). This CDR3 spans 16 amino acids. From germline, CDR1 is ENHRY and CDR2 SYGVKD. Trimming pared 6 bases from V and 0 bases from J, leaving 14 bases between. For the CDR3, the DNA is TGTGCCATCAGGCCAGGGACGTACGCGAACACCGGGGAGCTGTTTTTT. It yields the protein CAIRPGTYANTGELFF.

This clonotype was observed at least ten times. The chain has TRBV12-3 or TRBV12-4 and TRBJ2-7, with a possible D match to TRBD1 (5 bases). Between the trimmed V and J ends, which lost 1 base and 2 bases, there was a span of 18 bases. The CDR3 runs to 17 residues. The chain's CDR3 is CASSLDPSGRQTYEQYF. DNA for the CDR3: TGTGCCAGCAGTTTAGATCCTTCGGGTCGACAGACCTACGAGCAGTACTTC.

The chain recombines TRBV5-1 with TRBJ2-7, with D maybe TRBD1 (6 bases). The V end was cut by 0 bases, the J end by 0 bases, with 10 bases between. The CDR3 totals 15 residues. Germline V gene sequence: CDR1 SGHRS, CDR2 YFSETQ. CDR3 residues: CASSLVDRSSYEQYF. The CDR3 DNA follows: TGCGCCAGCAGCTTGGTTGACAGGAGCTCCTACGAGCAGTACTTC.

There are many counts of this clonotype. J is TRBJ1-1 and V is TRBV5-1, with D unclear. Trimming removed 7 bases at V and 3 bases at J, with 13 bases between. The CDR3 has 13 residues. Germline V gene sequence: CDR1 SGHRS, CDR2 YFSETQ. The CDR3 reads CASRLAGYTEAFF. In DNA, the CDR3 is TGCGCCAGCCGTTTGGCGGGGTACACTGAAGCTTTCTTT.

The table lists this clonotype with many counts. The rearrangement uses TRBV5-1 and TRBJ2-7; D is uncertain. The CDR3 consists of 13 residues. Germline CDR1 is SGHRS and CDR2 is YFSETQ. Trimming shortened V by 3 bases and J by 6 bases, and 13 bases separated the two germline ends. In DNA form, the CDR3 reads TGCGCCAGCAGCTACAGCGACGCTGGCGAGCAGTACTTC. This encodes CASSYSDAGEQYF. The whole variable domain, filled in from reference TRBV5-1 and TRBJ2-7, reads KAGVTQTPRYLIKTRGQQVTLSCSPISGHRSVSWYQQTPGQGLQFLFEYFSETQRNKGNFPGRFSGRQFSNSRSEMNVSTLELGDSALYLCASSYSDAGEQYFGPGTRLTVT.

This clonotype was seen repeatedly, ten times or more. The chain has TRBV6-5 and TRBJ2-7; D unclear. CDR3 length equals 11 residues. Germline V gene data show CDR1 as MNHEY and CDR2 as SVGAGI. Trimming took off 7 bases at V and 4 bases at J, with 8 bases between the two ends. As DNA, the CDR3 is TGTGCCAGCAAGGGCGTATACGAGCAGTACTTC. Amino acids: CASKGVYEQYF.

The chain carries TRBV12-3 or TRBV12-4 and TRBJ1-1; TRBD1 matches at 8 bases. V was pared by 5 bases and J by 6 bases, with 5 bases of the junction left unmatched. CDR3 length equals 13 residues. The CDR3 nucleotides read TGTGCCAGCAGTCCCGACAGGGGCCCTGAAGCTTTCTTT. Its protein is CASSPDRGPEAFF.

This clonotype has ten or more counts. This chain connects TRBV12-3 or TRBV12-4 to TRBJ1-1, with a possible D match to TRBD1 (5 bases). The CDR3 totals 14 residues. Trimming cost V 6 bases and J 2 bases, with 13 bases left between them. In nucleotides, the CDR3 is TGTGCCAGCAGGGAAGGGGAATTCAACACTGAAGCTTTCTTT. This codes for CASREGEFNTEAFF.

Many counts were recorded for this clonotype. Here the CDR3 reads CASSQRTGTYEQYF. The CDR3 nucleotides are TGTGCCAGCAGCCAGCGGACAGGGACCTACGAGCAGTACTTC. This chain joins TRBV11-3 and TRBJ2-7; TRBD1 matches at 8 bases. This CDR3 spans 14 amino acids. The V segment lost 5 bases and the J segment 2 bases; nucleotides outside the gene matches: 5. Germline values: CDR1 SGHNT, CDR2 YENEEA.

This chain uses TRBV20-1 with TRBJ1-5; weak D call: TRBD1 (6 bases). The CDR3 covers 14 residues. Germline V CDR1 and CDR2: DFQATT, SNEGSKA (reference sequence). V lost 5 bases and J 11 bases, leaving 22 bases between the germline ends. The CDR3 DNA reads TGCAGTGCTGAGGCTTCGGGACAAACTTTGTCCCAGCATTTT. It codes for CSAEASGQTLSQHF.

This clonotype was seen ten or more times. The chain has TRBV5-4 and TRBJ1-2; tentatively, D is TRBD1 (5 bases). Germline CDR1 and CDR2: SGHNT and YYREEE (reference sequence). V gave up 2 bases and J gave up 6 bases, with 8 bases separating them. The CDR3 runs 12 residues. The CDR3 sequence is CASSLRGDGYTF. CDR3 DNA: TGTGCCAGCAGCTTACGAGGGGATGGCTACACCTTC.

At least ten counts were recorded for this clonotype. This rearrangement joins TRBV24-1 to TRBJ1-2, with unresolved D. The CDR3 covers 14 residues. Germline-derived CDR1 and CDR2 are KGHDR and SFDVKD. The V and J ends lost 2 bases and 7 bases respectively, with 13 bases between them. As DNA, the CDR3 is TGTGCCACCAGTGATTCGGGCCTCTCCGTTGGCTACACCTTC. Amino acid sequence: CATSDSGLSVGYTF.

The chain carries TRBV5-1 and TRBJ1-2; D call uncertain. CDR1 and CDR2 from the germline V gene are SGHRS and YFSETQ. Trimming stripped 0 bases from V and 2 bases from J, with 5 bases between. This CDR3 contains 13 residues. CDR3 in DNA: TGCGCCAGCAGCTTGGAAATAAACTATGGCTACACCTTC. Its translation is CASSLEINYGYTF.

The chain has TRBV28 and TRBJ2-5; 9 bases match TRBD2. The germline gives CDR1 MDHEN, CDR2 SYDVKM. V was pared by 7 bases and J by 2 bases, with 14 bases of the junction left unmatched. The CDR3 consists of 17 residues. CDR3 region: CASMRASGNLLQETQYF. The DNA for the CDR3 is TGTGCCAGCATGCGGGCTAGCGGGAACTTACTACAAGAGACCCAGTACTTC.

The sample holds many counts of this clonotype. The CDR3 sequence is CASSENPLAGTNTGELFF. The DNA of the CDR3 is TGTGCCAGCAGTGAAAATCCACTAGCGGGGACGAACACCGGGGAGCTGTTTTTT. This chain links TRBV25-1 with TRBJ2-2; TRBD2 aligns across 10 bases. This CDR3 is built from 18 residues. CDR1 is MGHDK and CDR2 is SYGVNS in the germline V gene. With 2 bases clipped from V and 0 bases from J, the junction kept 6 bases outside the gene matches.

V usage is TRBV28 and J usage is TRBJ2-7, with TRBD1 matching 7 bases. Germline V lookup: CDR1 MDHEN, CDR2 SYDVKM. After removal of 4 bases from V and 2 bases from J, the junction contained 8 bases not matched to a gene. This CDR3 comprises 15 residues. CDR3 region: CASSSKGAPPYEQYF. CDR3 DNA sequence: TGTGCCAGCAGTTCAAAGGGGGCACCACCCTACGAGCAGTACTTC.

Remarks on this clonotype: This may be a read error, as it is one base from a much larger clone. The CDR3 bases are TGCAGCGTTGGGGACAGGGACACCGGGGAGCTGTGTTTT. This sequence encodes CSVGDRDTGELCF. The chain is built from TRBV29-1 and TRBJ2-2; 9 bases match TRBD1. The germline gives CDR1 SQVTM, CDR2 ANQGSEA. The CDR3 is 13 residues long.

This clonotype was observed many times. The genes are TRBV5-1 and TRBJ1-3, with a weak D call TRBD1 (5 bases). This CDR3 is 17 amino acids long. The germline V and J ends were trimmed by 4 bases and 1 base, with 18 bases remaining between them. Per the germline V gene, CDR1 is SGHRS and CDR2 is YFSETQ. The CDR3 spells CASSTDISHFSGNTIYF. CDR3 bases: TGCGCCAGCAGCACGGACATTTCCCACTTTTCTGGAAACACCATATATTTT.

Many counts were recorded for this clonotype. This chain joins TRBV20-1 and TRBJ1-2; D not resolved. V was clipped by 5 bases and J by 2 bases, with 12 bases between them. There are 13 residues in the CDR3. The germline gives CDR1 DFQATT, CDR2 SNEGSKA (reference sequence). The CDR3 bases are TGCAGTGCTCGAACCCCAGCCAACTATGGCTACACCTTC. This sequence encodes CSARTPANYGYTF.

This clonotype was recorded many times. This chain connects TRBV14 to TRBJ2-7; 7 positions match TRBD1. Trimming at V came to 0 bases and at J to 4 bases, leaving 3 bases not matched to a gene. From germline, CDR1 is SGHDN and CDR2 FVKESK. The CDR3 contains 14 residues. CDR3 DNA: TGTGCCAGCAGCCAAGAAGGACAGGAATACGAGCAGTACTTC. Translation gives CASSQEGQEYEQYF.

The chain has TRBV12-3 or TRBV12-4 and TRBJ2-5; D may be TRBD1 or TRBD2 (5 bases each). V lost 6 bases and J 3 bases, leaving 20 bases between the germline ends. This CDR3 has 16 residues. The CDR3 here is CASRIGLGHRKETQYF. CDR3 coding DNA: TGTGCCAGCAGAATAGGACTGGGGCACAGAAAAGAGACCCAGTACTTC.

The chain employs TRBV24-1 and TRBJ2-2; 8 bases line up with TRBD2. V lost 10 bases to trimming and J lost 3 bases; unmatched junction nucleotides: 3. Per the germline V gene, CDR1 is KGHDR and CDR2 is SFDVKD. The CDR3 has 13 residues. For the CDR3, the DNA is TGTGCCACAAGCGGGAGAGACACCGGGGAGCTGTTTTTT. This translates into CATSGRDTGELFF.

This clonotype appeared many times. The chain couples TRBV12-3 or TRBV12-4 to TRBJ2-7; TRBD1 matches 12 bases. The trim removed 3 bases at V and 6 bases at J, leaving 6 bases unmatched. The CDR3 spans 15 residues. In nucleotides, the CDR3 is TGTGCCAGCAGTTTTTCCGGGACAGGGGGCTTCGAGCAGTACTTC. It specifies CASSFSGTGGFEQYF.

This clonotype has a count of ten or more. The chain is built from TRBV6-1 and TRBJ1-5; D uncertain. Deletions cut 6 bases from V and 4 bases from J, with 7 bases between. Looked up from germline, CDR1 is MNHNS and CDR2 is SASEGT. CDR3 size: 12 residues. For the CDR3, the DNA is TGTGCCAGCAGGGGTAGAAATCAGCCCCAGCATTTT. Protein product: CASRGRNQPQHF.

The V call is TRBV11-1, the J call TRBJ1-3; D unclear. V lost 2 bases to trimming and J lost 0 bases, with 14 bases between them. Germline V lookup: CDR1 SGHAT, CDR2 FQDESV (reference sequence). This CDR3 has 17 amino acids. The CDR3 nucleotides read TGTGCCAGCAGCTTAAGCGTCGTTGATAGCTCTGGAAACACCATATATTTT. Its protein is CASSLSVVDSSGNTIYF.

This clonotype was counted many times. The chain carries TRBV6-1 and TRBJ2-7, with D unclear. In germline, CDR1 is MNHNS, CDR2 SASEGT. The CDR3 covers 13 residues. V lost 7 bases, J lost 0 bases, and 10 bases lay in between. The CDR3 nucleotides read TGTGCCAGCACCCCCGTCCCCTCCTACGAGCAGTACTTC. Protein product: CASTPVPSYEQYF.

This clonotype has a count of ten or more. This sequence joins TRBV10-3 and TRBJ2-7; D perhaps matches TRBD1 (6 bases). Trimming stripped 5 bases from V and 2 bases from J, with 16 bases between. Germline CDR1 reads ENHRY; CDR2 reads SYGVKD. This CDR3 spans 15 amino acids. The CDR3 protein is CAISLDRIVPYEQYF. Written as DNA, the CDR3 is TGTGCCATCAGTCTCGACAGGATTGTTCCCTACGAGCAGTACTTC.

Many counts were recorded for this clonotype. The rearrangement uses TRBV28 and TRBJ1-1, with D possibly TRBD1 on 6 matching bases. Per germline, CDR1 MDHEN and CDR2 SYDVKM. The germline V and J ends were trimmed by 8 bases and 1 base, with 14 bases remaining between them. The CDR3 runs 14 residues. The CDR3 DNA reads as TGTGCCAGCGATAACAGGGCCAAGAACACTGAAGCTTTCTTT. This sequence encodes CASDNRAKNTEAFF.